Listed here is a single TCR beta chain. This sample was included in a study of CD8+CD57+ T cells in acquired aplastic anemia. Overall study: DNA recovered from sorted CD4+ and CD8+ cells had a mean of approximately 3 ug.

The CDR3 covers 15 residues. Trimming cost V 0 bases and J 15 bases; bases outside gene matches: 11. The germline V gene encodes CDR1 LNHNV and CDR2 YYDKDF (reference sequence). The template for TCR beta VDJ and CDR3 sequence profiling was genomic DNA. TCRdb fed the reads into MiXCR, producing one record per CDR3 protein. The sample yields just over 400,000 distinct CDR3 sequences, 65% to 75% seen once. The chain has TRBV15 and TRBJ2-2, with 9 bases matching TRBD2. This receptor was obtained from a human donor in good health, serving as a control. The sample comprised sorted CD4+, CD8+, or CD8+CD57+ T cells (not recorded which) from PBMCs. The CDR3 bases are TGTGCCACCAGCAGAGACTCGGCGGGAGGGCCGATGATGTTTTTT. Translated, it gives CATSRDSAGGPMMFF.